The 28 T cell receptor beta chains below all came from one sample that was sequenced in a study of Graves' ophthalmopathy and Graves' hyperthyroidism listed by TCRdb under 2018. Sequenced on an Illumina HiSeq 2000. TCR beta CDR3 regions were amplified from RNA transcripts for repertoire sequencing. The first round was an RT-PCR using HTBI primers with the Qiagen OneStep RT-PCR kit, and this first round was followed by a second-round multiplex PCR, then size selection and purification. Using fastp trimming at Q25 and MiXCR clonotype assembly, TCRdb reanalyzed the public sequencing data and kept in-frame beta chains. Under each unique CDR3 protein, matching rows form one entry showing the most common genes and DNA. The sample table contains around 400,000 distinct CDR3 sequences; only one count was recorded for over 20% of them. The top ten clones comprise 2.5% to 3.5% of the sample. The sequencing input was peripheral blood. The receptors stem from a woman between 18 and 30 years old with stable Graves' hyperthyroidism. Donor details come from another sample of the same person, matched by shared clones.

This clonotype was found once. The V gene is TRBV15, the J gene TRBJ2-7, with D perhaps TRBD1 (7 bases). CDR3 length: 14 amino acids. Deletions cut 5 bases from V and 1 base from J, with 12 bases between. Germline V gives CDR1 LNHNV, CDR2 YYDKDF (reference sequence). CDR3 protein: CATSVTGRSYEQYF. As DNA, the CDR3 is TGTGCCACCAGCGTGACAGGGAGGTCCTACGAGCAGTACTTC.

This clonotype has at least ten counts. The V gene is TRBV29-1, the J gene TRBJ2-7; D unresolved. Germline lookup yields CDR1 SQVTM and CDR2 ANQGSEA. The V end was cut by 5 bases, the J end by 2 bases, with 10 bases between. This CDR3 contains 12 residues. As DNA, the CDR3 is TGCAGCGTTCTTGACAATCCCTACGAGCAGTACTTC. Translation gives CSVLDNPYEQYF.

In this sample, this clonotype turned up a few times. The chain combines TRBV12-3 or TRBV12-4 with TRBJ2-5; TRBD1 might be the D (9 bases). Trimming removed 4 bases at V and 1 base at J, with 25 bases between. CDR3 length: 19 amino acids. The CDR3, as DNA: TGTGCCAGCAGTTCCCCGGACAGGGGTGGCGGGAGGTCCCAAGAGACCCAGTACTTC. It specifies CASSSPDRGGGRSQETQYF.

This clonotype appeared many times. A read error may account for a junction end that differs from germline. This chain connects TRBV28 to TRBJ2-4; D tentatively reads TRBD1 or TRBD2 (5 bases each). The V gene's germline CDR1 is MDHEN and CDR2 SYDVKM. There are 13 residues in the CDR3. CDR3: CASRSGTLDIKYF. CDR3 bases: TGTGCCAGCAGATCCGGGACCCTGGACATTAAGTACTTC.

This clonotype occurred many times. J is TRBJ2-7 and V is TRBV6-5; 7 bases agree with TRBD2. Germline values: CDR1 MNHEY, CDR2 SVGAGI. V shed 4 bases, J shed 7 bases, and the junction held 7 bases outside the gene matches. The CDR3 spans 13 residues. CDR3 bases: TGTGCCAGCAGTTTATACCCAGCGGGGGAGCAGTACTTC. It specifies CASSLYPAGEQYF.

V usage is TRBV29-1 and J usage is TRBJ1-1; D not resolved. The CDR3 sequence is 13 residues long. V was cut by 4 bases and J by 1 base, with 10 bases left in between. Germline CDR1 is SQVTM and CDR2 is ANQGSEA. The CDR3: CSVGGVGNTEAFF. The DNA of the CDR3 is TGCAGCGTTGGTGGGGTAGGGAACACTGAAGCTTTCTTT. The full variable domain, its missing parts supplied by reference TRBV29-1 and TRBJ1-1, is SAVISQKPSRDICQRGTSLTIQCQVDSQVTMMFWYRQQPGQSLTLIATANQGSEATYESGFVIDKFPISRPNLTFSTLTVSNMSPEDSSIYLCSVGGVGNTEAFFGQGTRLTVV.

This clonotype came up many times. This chain joins TRBV28 and TRBJ2-7, with D possibly being TRBD1 or TRBD2 (5 bases each). Trimming removed 10 bases from V and 9 bases from J, with 19 bases in between. The CDR3 is 12 residues long. Looked up from germline, CDR1 is MDHEN and CDR2 is SYDVKM. CDR3 DNA sequence: TGTGCCACTAAGGACGGGGCTACGGGGCAGTACTTC. Protein product: CATKDGATGQYF.

The chain recombines TRBV11-2 with TRBJ2-7; TRBD2 matches at 10 bases. CDR3 size: 18 residues. From germline, CDR1 is SGHAT and CDR2 FQNNGV. J gave up 5 bases and V 1 base, and 14 bases lay outside the gene matches. DNA for the CDR3: TGTGCCAGCAGCTTAGGACTAGCGGGCGGGGAGCTGTTGAACGAGCAGTACTTC. Residues: CASSLGLAGGELLNEQYF.

This clonotype was seen repeatedly, ten times or more. The V gene is TRBV27, the J gene TRBJ2-7; no reliable D call. Germline V gives CDR1 MNHEY, CDR2 SMNVEV (reference sequence). The CDR3 runs 13 residues. With 5 bases removed from V and 10 bases from J, the gap between germline ends came to 18 bases. CDR3 sequence: CASSVTHYSGQYF. Written as DNA, the CDR3 is TGTGCCAGCAGTGTAACCCACTACAGTGGACAGTACTTC.

This clonotype came up many times. This chain's CDR3 is CSASAAGGHYEQYF. CDR3 in DNA: TGCAGTGCTAGCGCAGCGGGGGGGCACTACGAGCAGTACTTC. This chain uses TRBV20-1 with TRBJ2-7, with 10 bases fitting TRBD2. V lost 3 bases to trimming and J lost 3 bases; unmatched junction nucleotides: 5. Germline CDR1 reads DFQATT; CDR2 reads SNEGSKA (reference sequence). This CDR3 has 14 amino acids.

This clonotype was recorded many times. The V gene is TRBV11-1, the J gene TRBJ2-5; TRBD2 aligns across 9 bases. The CDR3 totals 15 residues. The trim removed 5 bases at V and 2 bases at J, leaving 6 bases unmatched. Looked up from germline, CDR1 is SGHAT and CDR2 is FQDESV (reference sequence). CDR3 nucleotide sequence: TGTGCCAGCAGCCTAGGACTAGCGCAACAAGAGACCCAGTACTTC. Translated, it gives CASSLGLAQQETQYF. Filled out from reference TRBV11-1 and TRBJ2-5, the complete variable domain reads EAEVAQSPRYKITEKSQAVAFWCDPISGHATLYWYRQILGQGPELLVQFQDESVVDDSQLPKDRFSAERLKGVDSTLKIQPAELGDSAMYLCASSLGLAQQETQYFGPGTRLLVL.

A remark on this clonotype: This may stem from a read error, because a much larger clone lies one nucleotide away. The CDR3 end shows no conserved phenylalanine or tryptophan, and so a read error is likely. The chain joins TRBV20-1 to TRBJ2-7; TRBD2 agrees at 11 bases. CDR1 and CDR2 (germline): DFQATT, SNEGSKA (reference sequence). V was pared by 3 bases and J by 2 bases, with 3 bases of the junction left unmatched. This CDR3 contains 14 residues. CDR3 nucleotides: TGCAGTGCTAGGACTAGCGGGACTACCTACGAGCAGTACTAC. This codes for CSARTSGTTYEQYY.

This clonotype was counted ten times or more. The chain employs TRBV11-3 and TRBJ2-7; TRBD2 agrees at 13 bases. The germline CDR1 and CDR2 sequences are SGHNT and YENEEA. This CDR3 comprises 16 residues. Trimming at V came to 1 base and at J to 4 bases, leaving 4 bases not matched to a gene. The CDR3 is CASSLVGTSGIYEQYF. CDR3 coding DNA: TGTGCCAGCAGCTTAGTTGGGACTAGCGGGATATACGAGCAGTACTTC.

This clonotype showed up many times. The V call is TRBV29-1, the J call TRBJ1-4, with D perhaps TRBD1 (5 bases). Germline CDR1 SQVTM, CDR2 ANQGSEA. The CDR3 totals 14 residues. The V and J ends lost 3 bases and 5 bases respectively, with 13 bases between them. The CDR3 region has the DNA TGCAGCGTTGAGCTCGGCAGGGACAATGAAAAACTGTTTTTT. This codes for CSVELGRDNEKLFF.

This clonotype came up many times. The V call is TRBV29-1, the J call TRBJ1-1, with a tentative D call TRBD1 (6 bases). The CDR3 loop spans 12 amino acids. CDR1 SQVTM and CDR2 ANQGSEA come from the germline V gene. V dropped 6 bases and J dropped 2 bases, with 10 bases sitting between them. For the CDR3, the DNA is TGCAGCGTCAGACAGGCTAACACTGAAGCTTTCTTT. It is translated as CSVRQANTEAFF.

The J gene is TRBJ2-7, the V gene TRBV5-1; unclear D gene. V dropped 1 base and J dropped 2 bases, with 7 bases sitting between them. CDR1 SGHRS and CDR2 YFSETQ come from the germline V gene. The CDR3 loop spans 13 amino acids. The CDR3 region is CASSLLVTYEQYF. The CDR3 region has the DNA TGCGCCAGCAGCTTGTTAGTAACCTACGAGCAGTACTTC.

This chain joins TRBV28 and TRBJ1-5, with D possibly being TRBD1 (5 bases). The CDR3 runs to 14 residues. V dropped 5 bases and J dropped 7 bases, with 15 bases sitting between them. Germline values: CDR1 MDHEN, CDR2 SYDVKM. CDR3 bases: TGTGCCAGCAGTACCGGGGCAGGGAGGCAGCCCCAGCATTTT. It translates to CASSTGAGRQPQHF.

The table lists this clonotype with many counts. The chain combines TRBV29-1 with TRBJ2-5; D is ambiguous. Trimming stripped 4 bases from V and 5 bases from J, with 11 bases between. Germline V CDR1 and CDR2: SQVTM, ANQGSEA. The CDR3 length is 12 residues. CDR3: CSVGPGLETQYF. CDR3 DNA: TGCAGCGTTGGCCCGGGTTTGGAGACCCAGTACTTC.

This clonotype appeared many times. The chain uses TRBV20-1 and TRBJ1-1, with D hard to call. Germline V lookup: CDR1 DFQATT, CDR2 SNEGSKA (reference sequence). This CDR3 is built from 13 residues. Between the trimmed V and J ends, which lost 0 bases and 0 bases, there was a span of 5 bases. CDR3 in DNA: TGCAGTGCTAGAGAACAGATGAACACTGAAGCTTTCTTT. Its translation: CSAREQMNTEAFF.

The chain carries TRBV9 and TRBJ2-5; 9 bases fit TRBD1. The ends lost 0 bases at V and 3 bases at J; junction bases unmatched: 6. This CDR3 is built from 16 residues. The V gene's germline CDR1 is SGDLS and CDR2 YYNGEE. CDR3 protein: CASSVGAGQGEETQYF. For the CDR3, the DNA is TGTGCCAGCAGCGTAGGGGCGGGACAGGGCGAAGAGACCCAGTACTTC.

This clonotype came up many times. This chain connects TRBV9 to TRBJ1-2; D uncertain. Looked up from germline, CDR1 is SGDLS and CDR2 is YYNGEE. Deletions cut 3 bases from V and 2 bases from J, with 2 bases between. This CDR3 is 11 amino acids long. The CDR3 sequence is CASSANYGYTF. CDR3 DNA sequence: TGTGCCAGCAGCGCCAACTATGGCTACACCTTC.

Many counts were recorded for this clonotype. The genes are TRBV29-1 and TRBJ2-7; TRBD1 matches 7 bases. From germline, CDR1 is SQVTM and CDR2 ANQGSEA. J lost 4 bases, V lost 2 bases, and 5 bases had no gene match. There are 13 residues in the CDR3. The CDR3 region has the DNA TGCAGCGTTGAATTACAGGGACAGTACGAGCAGTACTTC. As protein: CSVELQGQYEQYF.

This clonotype came up many times. This sequence joins TRBV12-3 or TRBV12-4 and TRBJ2-4; no clear D. This CDR3 region has 15 residues. Deletions cut 6 bases from V and 0 bases from J, with 12 bases between. The CDR3 nucleotides are TGTGCCAGCAGCCCTGAACGCCTAGCCAAAAACATTCAGTACTTC. Amino acid sequence: CASSPERLAKNIQYF.

This clonotype was found once. The chain employs TRBV6-5 and TRBJ2-3; tentatively, D is TRBD1 or TRBD2 (5 bases each). The CDR3 is 15 residues long. Trimming took off 0 bases at V and 3 bases at J, with 10 bases between the two ends. Germline V gene lookup returns CDR1 MNHEY and CDR2 SVGAGI. Written as DNA, the CDR3 is TGTGCCAGCAGTTACTCGGGCGAGGGGACAGATACGCAGTATTTT. Translating gives CASSYSGEGTDTQYF.

This clonotype has ten or more counts. The V and J genes are TRBV20-1 and TRBJ2-7; 7 nucleotides line up with TRBD1. CDR3 size: 16 residues. The V segment lost 0 bases and the J segment 4 bases; nucleotides outside the gene matches: 12. Germline V gives CDR1 DFQATT, CDR2 SNEGSKA (reference sequence). CDR3 in amino acids: CSAREAPATGVYEQYF. The CDR3 DNA follows: TGCAGTGCTAGAGAAGCCCCCGCCACAGGGGTATACGAGCAGTACTTC.

This clonotype appeared a few times. CDR3 region: CASSPLGNTEAFF. DNA of the CDR3: TGTGCCAGCTCACCTTTAGGGAACACTGAAGCTTTCTTT. The V and J genes are TRBV18 and TRBJ1-1; no clear D. This CDR3 has 13 residues. V was shortened by 3 bases and J by 1 base, with 6 bases between the two germline ends. Germline V lookup: CDR1 KGHSH, CDR2 LQKENI. The full variable domain, in which reference TRBV18 and TRBJ1-1 provide the parts outside the CDR3, is NAGVMQNPRHLVRRRGQEARLRCSPMKGHSHVYWYRQLPEEGLKFMVYLQKENIIDESGMPKERFSAEFPKEGPSILRIQQVVRGDSAAYFCASSPLGNTEAFFGQGTRLTVV.

The sample holds a few counts of this clonotype. V usage is TRBV28 and J usage is TRBJ1-6; no clear D. Per the germline V gene, CDR1 is MDHEN and CDR2 is SYDVKM. Trimming took off 6 bases at V and 4 bases at J, with 16 bases between the two ends. This CDR3 spans 16 amino acids. The CDR3 DNA reads TGTGCCAGCAGGGCCCCGGGAGGAGGTTATAATTCACCCCTCCACTTT. It yields the protein CASRAPGGGYNSPLHF.

This clonotype was recorded many times. CDR3 sequence: CSARDLGAEQYF. The DNA of the CDR3 is TGCAGTGCTAGAGATCTAGGGGCCGAGCAGTACTTC. V usage is TRBV20-1 and J usage is TRBJ2-7, with D tentatively TRBD1 (5 bases). There are 12 residues in the CDR3. Trimming removed 0 bases at V and 6 bases at J, with 9 bases between. Germline V gives CDR1 DFQATT, CDR2 SNEGSKA (reference sequence).